The sequence of this T cell receptor (beta chain) was determined in a study of blood T cell repertoires in COVID-19. About the study: Sample material is recorded as cDNA or gDNA derived from T cells, B-cell-depleted T cells, or PBMCs.

TCRdb's table, derived via immunoSEQ multiplex PCR, lists solely in-frame clones and lacks some. The repertoire includes approximately 160,000 clones, approximately 86% of them detected once, and roughly 7% sits in the top ten. Germline V gives CDR1 MNHEY, CDR2 SVGAGI. V trimming: 7 bases; J trimming: 7 bases; junction bases outside the gene matches: 9. The CDR3 has 14 amino acids. This sequence was found in a man aged 50-59 years with active or convalescent COVID-19. Material: peripheral blood. The chain joins TRBV6-5 to TRBJ1-5; 8 bases match TRBD1. In nucleotides, the CDR3 is TGTGCCAGCAACAAGGACAGGGTGGGGCAGCCCCAGCATTTT. It encodes CASNKDRVGQPQHF.